This T cell receptor (beta chain) was observed in a study of cytomegalovirus exposure and HLA in healthy donors. Study overall: Earlier results showed approximately 110 million unique TCR beta sequences derived from approximately 170 million T cells.

Study-level results: CMV serostatus was the sole immune exposure data available. A missense DCLRE1C variant was associated with V- and J-gene trimming of TCR beta chains in a later analysis, and an independent cohort replicated the association.

The length of the CDR3 is 11 residues. The V end was cut by 9 bases, the J end by 3 bases, with 6 bases between. CDR1 is SNHLY and CDR2 is FYNNEI in the germline V gene. Comment on this clone: Its antigen is unknown.

The PCR made use of 60 Vbeta and 13 Jbeta primers. Using immunoSEQ multiplex PCR, the repertoire was profiled, and TCRdb retains in-frame clones only, with some absent. Seen here are some 150,000 clones, 64% observed once, and the top ten hold around 2.9%. The chain joins TRBV2 to TRBJ1-3, with D possibly matching TRBD1 (5 bases). The sequence came from a woman aged 30 to 39 in good health and CMV-seropositive. The sample consisted of PBMCs. The CDR3 DNA reads as TGTGCCAGACAGGATGGAAACACCATATATTTT. Translation gives CARQDGNTIYF.